This T cell receptor (beta chain) originates from a study of T-cell memory formation after mild COVID-19 listed by TCRdb under 2021. General notes on the study: TCR sequence clusters from the two donors were found to be largely donor specific. In a couple of donors, T-cell clones that expanded and contracted after mild COVID-19 were followed by sequencing TCRalpha and TCRbeta repertoires longitudinally. Two young, previously healthy adult volunteers, one female and one male, were included in the cohort.

A note on this clonotype: What antigen it recognizes has not been identified. No much larger clonotype is one base removed from it; base qualities were not supplied.

V is cut by 0 bases and J by 4 bases, and the space between the germline ends is 10 bases. From its cysteine to its phenylalanine, the CDR3 spans 15 amino acids. Here the CDR3 DNA is all that survives: 45 bases in frame from base 1. CDR1 LGHDT and CDR2 YNNKEL were looked up in the germline V gene (reference sequence). Ficoll-Paque density gradient centrifugation was used to isolate PBMCs. Broader findings and caveats from the paper: Contracting CD4+ clones were found mainly in CM and EM memory subsets, while CD8+ clones were enriched in EMRA. From day 15 to 85, contracting clones showed balanced CD4/CD8 phenotypes, whereas a second wave of clones that expanded from day 15 to 37 leaned towards CD4+. The detection of some responding clones in pre-infection memory suggests that pre-existing cross-reactive memory T cells joined the SARS-CoV-2 response. The study covered only a couple of mild cases, and larger cohorts including severe cases with pre-infection samples were considered necessary. Whether the second-wave clones peaking on day 37 were SARS-CoV-2 specific was not confirmed.

Sequencing used an Illumina NovaSeq 6000. Using 5'RACE with constant-segment primers, TCRalpha and TCRbeta cDNA libraries were constructed, with sample barcodes and unique molecular identifiers added in the process. Trizol reagent was used to extract RNA from every sample. Library amplification was performed in two PCR steps, and a second sample barcode and Illumina TruSeq adapters were introduced in the second step. Sequencing of the libraries was done on an Illumina NovaSeq, producing 2 x 150 bp paired-end reads. The published analysis was carried out like this. The reads were demultiplexed and collapsed into UMI-guided consensus sequences using migec v1.2.7. Using mixcr v2.1.11, UMI consensuses were aligned to TRA and TRB V and J templates and then assembled into clonotypes. A clonotype was counted as expanded or contracted only when both edgeR and NoisET called the clonotype significant, with the noise models trained on biological replicates. edgeR calls used a false discovery rate-adjusted p below 0.01 and a log2 fold-change threshold of 1. As an exploratory analysis of dynamics, max-normalized trajectories of the 1000 most abundant clonotypes were examined by PCA with hierarchical clustering. Separately sequenced CD4+ and CD8+ repertoires were used to assign the CD4 or CD8 phenotype of responding clones. The raw public reads went through TCRdb reprocessing: fastp at Q25, MiXCR clone calling, in-frame beta chains kept. Rows with a matching CDR3 protein are joined into one entry that keeps the most common DNA and genes. The V and J calls, along with clone size, are taken from TCRdb and not from the paper's own processing. This sample is represented by 300,000 to 400,000 distinct CDR3 sequences; roughly 13% of them were singletons. The ten largest clones take up approximately 21% of the sample.

The sequenced sample was PBMCs or a T cell subset sorted from them (not recorded which). The chain employs TRBV3-1 and TRBJ2-1; a confident D gene designation cannot be given. This TCR was sampled from a man younger than 35 who had mild COVID-19 (a few samples of this study predate the infection). The sample titles of this study are shuffled in the database, so cell type and time point are left out; the donor was told from shared clones. The bases are TGTGCCAGCAGCCAAGAGGCGGAGTCTTACAATGAGCAGTTCTTC. This gives the protein CASSQEAESYNEQFF.